Listed here are 25 T cell receptor beta chains from one sample, sequenced in a study of CD8 T cells in ankylosing spondylitis. TCRdb processed the 5' RACE reads anew with MiXCR; each CDR3 protein has one entry. The sample holds under 400,000 distinct CDR3 sequences, 11% seen once. Sequenced material: blood, either unsorted or a sorted T cell fraction (not recorded which). The source is a female donor with ankylosing spondylitis or in good health (not recorded which).

This clonotype was detected a few times. The chain combines TRBV12-3 or TRBV12-4 with TRBJ2-3, with 10 positions matching TRBD1. CDR3 length: 15 residues. Trimming took 5 bases from V and 4 from J; bases not matched to a gene: 6. Here the CDR3 DNA reads TGTGCCAGCAGTCTCCTTGGACAGGGGGCAGATACGCAGTATTTT. The encoded protein is CASSLLGQGADTQYF.

In its sample, this clonotype was seen many times. The J gene is TRBJ2-1, the V gene TRBV9, with 9 bases matching TRBD1. The CDR3 loop spans 17 amino acids. Per the germline V gene, CDR1 is SGDLS and CDR2 is YYNGEE. The ends lost 4 bases at V and 3 bases at J; junction bases unmatched: 11. The CDR3 protein is CASSISTGTGYYNEQFF. For the CDR3, the DNA is TGTGCCAGCAGCATAAGCACCGGGACAGGGTACTACAATGAGCAGTTCTTC. Full variable domain (outside the CDR3, taken from reference TRBV9 and TRBJ2-1): DSGVTQTPKHLITATGQRVTLRCSPRSGDLSVYWYQQSLDQGLQFLIQYYNGEERAKGNILERFSAQQFPDLHSELNLSSLELGDSALYFCASSISTGTGYYNEQFFGPGTRLTVL.

This clonotype has at least ten counts. The rearrangement joins TRBV12-3 or TRBV12-4 to TRBJ1-6; D call uncertain. Trimming left V 2 bases short and J 11 bases short, with 10 bases between. CDR3 length equals 13 residues. Here the CDR3 reads CASSLLGKTPLHF. CDR3 DNA sequence: TGTGCCAGCAGTTTATTGGGGAAAACACCCCTCCACTTT.

The V and J genes are TRBV7-2 and TRBJ2-1, with 8 bases identical to TRBD1. The CDR3 runs 16 residues. Germline CDR1 SGHTA, CDR2 FQGNSA. The V segment lost 5 bases and the J segment 2 bases; nucleotides outside the gene matches: 8. The CDR3 sequence: CASSRTGMPPYNEQFF. Written as DNA, the CDR3 is TGTGCCAGCAGCCGGACAGGGATGCCCCCCTACAATGAGCAGTTCTTC. The full variable domain, in which reference TRBV7-2 and TRBJ2-1 provide the parts outside the CDR3, is GAGVSQSPSNKVTEKGKDVELRCDPISGHTALYWYRQSLGQGLEFLIYFQGNSAPDKSGLPSDRFSAERTGGSVSTLTIQRTQQEDSAVYLCASSRTGMPPYNEQFFGPGTRLTVL.

The CDR3 DNA reads TGTGCCAGCAGTAAATGGGGTGAGACCCAGTACTTC. Amino acid sequence: CASSKWGETQYF. This chain links TRBV27 with TRBJ2-5; D is undetermined. Looked up from germline, CDR1 is MNHEY and CDR2 is SMNVEV (reference sequence). This CDR3 contains 12 residues. V lost 5 bases to trimming and J lost 5 bases, with 9 bases between them.

Details on this clonotype: Possible read error: a much larger clone is one base away. The chain couples TRBV7-2 to TRBJ1-3; D unclear. The CDR3 covers 16 residues. Germline V gene sequence: CDR1 SGHTA, CDR2 FQGNSA. The CDR3 region is CASSLVPQSSGNTIDF. The DNA for the CDR3 is TGTGCCAGCAGCTTAGTTCCCCAGAGCTCTGGAAACACCATAGATTTT.

Only a few counts were recorded for this clonotype. A read error may be the cause here, since a much bigger clone is one base away. This sequence joins TRBV11-2 and TRBJ1-1, with unresolved D. This CDR3 is built from 14 residues. Per germline, CDR1 SGHAT and CDR2 FQNNGV. The V gene lost 5 bases and the J gene lost 1 base, with 11 bases spanning the gap. As DNA, the CDR3 is TGTGCCAGCAGCCCCTTGACGACGAACACTGAAGCTTTCTTT. The encoded protein is CASSPLTTNTEAFF.

With respect to this clonotype: This could be a read error, since a much larger clone is one nucleotide away. This sequence joins TRBV12-3 or TRBV12-4 and TRBJ2-3; D possibly corresponds to TRBD2 (5 bases). This CDR3 spans 15 amino acids. Trimming stripped 5 bases from V and 4 bases from J, with 16 bases between. CDR3 coding DNA: TGTGCCAGCAGTGGGAGACAAATCCCCCCAGATACGCAGTATTTT. It encodes CASSGRQIPPDTQYF.

This sequence joins TRBV9 and TRBJ2-2, with TRBD1 as a possible D gene (5 bases). Trimming took 2 bases from V and 0 from J, leaving 11 bases between them. Germline V gives CDR1 SGDLS, CDR2 YYNGEE. CDR3 length equals 16 residues. The CDR3 sequence is CASSVNRHANTGELFF. The CDR3 coding sequence is TGTGCCAGCAGCGTTAACAGGCACGCGAACACCGGGGAGCTGTTTTTT. The full variable domain, with the rest looked up from reference TRBV9 and TRBJ2-2, is DSGVTQTPKHLITATGQRVTLRCSPRSGDLSVYWYQQSLDQGLQFLIQYYNGEERAKGNILERFSAQQFPDLHSELNLSSLELGDSALYFCASSVNRHANTGELFFGEGSRLTVL.

V gene TRBV11-2 combines with J gene TRBJ2-2; maybe TRBD2 (6 bases). The V gene lost 0 bases and the J gene lost 5 bases, with 13 bases spanning the gap. The CDR3 loop spans 16 amino acids. Germline V gives CDR1 SGHAT, CDR2 FQNNGV. The CDR3 sequence is CASSLEVRAGTGELFF. The CDR3 nucleotides are TGTGCCAGCAGCTTAGAGGTCCGGGCGGGGACCGGGGAGCTGTTTTTT.

The rearrangement uses TRBV7-2 and TRBJ1-1; a possible D gene is TRBD1 (6 bases). V lost 4 bases and J lost 1, with 13 bases in between. Germline V lookup: CDR1 SGHTA, CDR2 FQGNSA. This CDR3 is built from 15 residues. The CDR3 spells CASSSWDNQNTEAFF. CDR3 nucleotides: TGTGCCAGCAGCTCCTGGGACAACCAGAACACTGAAGCTTTCTTT.

This clonotype was counted at least ten times. The chain links TRBV29-1 to TRBJ2-1, with D uncertain. The CDR3 contains 13 residues. Trimming shortened V by 6 bases and J by 9 bases, and 18 bases separated the two germline ends. The germline V gene has CDR1 SQVTM and CDR2 ANQGSEA. This CDR3 is CSVASHSRAEQFF. As DNA, the CDR3 is TGCAGCGTCGCCTCCCACTCTAGAGCTGAGCAGTTCTTC.

CDR3 in amino acids: CASSFLGTPYEQYF. For the CDR3, the DNA is TGTGCCAGCAGTTTTCTGGGGACCCCCTACGAGCAGTACTTC. This chain joins TRBV12-3 or TRBV12-4 and TRBJ2-7; D is perhaps TRBD1 or TRBD2 (5 bases each). Trimming removed 3 bases from V and 2 bases from J, with 11 bases in between. The CDR3 is 14 amino acids.

This clonotype was counted only a few times. The chain is built from TRBV15 and TRBJ2-1, with D maybe TRBD1 (5 bases). The CDR3 runs 16 residues. Trimming shortened V by 0 bases and J by 8 bases, and 17 bases separated the two germline ends. The germline V gene has CDR1 LNHNV and CDR2 YYDKDF (reference sequence). The CDR3: CATSRDPGPRFDEQFF. CDR3 coding DNA: TGTGCCACCAGCAGAGATCCAGGGCCTCGGTTTGATGAGCAGTTCTTC. Using reference TRBV15 and TRBJ2-1 for the parts outside the CDR3, the full variable domain is DAMVIQNPRYQVTQFGKPVTLSCSQTLNHNVMYWYQQKSSQAPKLLFHYYDKDFNNEADTPDNFQSRRPNTSFCFLDIRSPGLGDTAMYLCATSRDPGPRFDEQFFGPGTRLTVL.

The chain uses TRBV20-1 and TRBJ2-7, with 8 bases lining up with TRBD1. Trimming took 6 bases from V and 6 from J; bases not matched to a gene: 13. The germline V gene encodes CDR1 DFQATT and CDR2 SNEGSKA (reference sequence). This CDR3 comprises 14 residues. CDR3 protein: CSAPLSRGLSEQYF. The CDR3 DNA follows: TGCAGTGCCCCACTATCCAGGGGGCTGAGCGAGCAGTACTTC.

This clonotype came up many times. The gene calls are TRBV5-1 and TRBJ2-2; D gene ambiguous. The germline gives CDR1 SGHRS, CDR2 YFSETQ. Trimming pared 0 bases from V and 6 bases from J, leaving 6 bases between. The CDR3 extends over 13 amino acids. CDR3 loop: CASSLVEAGELFF. DNA for the CDR3: TGCGCCAGCAGCTTGGTAGAGGCCGGGGAGCTGTTTTTT.

CDR3 in amino acids: CATSVTDLNYGYTF. The CDR3 nucleotides read TGTGCCACCAGTGTGACAGATCTTAACTATGGCTACACCTTC. The chain has TRBV24-1 and TRBJ1-2, with D possibly being TRBD1 (5 bases). CDR1 and CDR2 from the germline V gene are KGHDR and SFDVKD. V was cut by 5 bases and J by 1 base, with 10 bases left in between. CDR3 length: 14 amino acids.

This chain connects TRBV12-3 or TRBV12-4 to TRBJ2-1; 7 bases are a match to TRBD2. V shed 6 bases and J 7 bases; nucleotides not matched to a gene: 9. This CDR3 comprises 14 residues. The CDR3 bases are TGTGCCAGCAGCCCCAGGACTAGGGGTAATGAGCAGTTCTTC. Its translation: CASSPRTRGNEQFF.

This clonotype was counted ten times or more. V and J are TRBV15 and TRBJ1-1; 7 nucleotides match TRBD1. The ends lost 6 bases at V and 13 bases at J; junction bases unmatched: 11. CDR3 length: 12 amino acids. The germline V gene encodes CDR1 LNHNV and CDR2 YYDKDF (reference sequence). CDR3 DNA sequence: TGTGCCACCAGGACAGGGACCGGGAGCCATTTCTTT. It specifies CATRTGTGSHFF.

The gene calls are TRBV12-3 or TRBV12-4 and TRBJ2-5; TRBD2 matches at 12 bases. Trimming took 10 bases from V and 3 from J; bases not matched to a gene: 6. The CDR3 consists of 14 residues. The CDR3 region is CATSRTSGKETQYF. The CDR3 DNA reads TGTGCCACCTCCCGGACTAGCGGGAAAGAGACCCAGTACTTC.

Ten or more counts support this clonotype. The rearrangement joins TRBV7-6 to TRBJ2-7; TRBD1 is a possible D gene (5 bases). Germline assignment: CDR1 SGHVS and CDR2 FNYEAQ. Between the trimmed V and J ends, which lost 0 bases and 0 bases, there was a span of 9 bases. This CDR3 comprises 15 residues. As DNA, the CDR3 is TGTGCCAGCAGCTTAGCCCAGGGAAACTCCTACGAGCAGTACTTC. It yields the protein CASSLAQGNSYEQYF.

This clonotype was detected a few times. J is TRBJ2-1 and V is TRBV7-2; D is unclear. The germline V gene encodes CDR1 SGHTA and CDR2 FQGNSA. The CDR3 contains 14 residues. Trimming removed 5 bases at V and 4 bases at J, with 12 bases between. The CDR3 DNA is TGTGCCAGCAGCCGAGATATGGGGTACAATGAGCAGTTCTTC. Amino acids: CASSRDMGYNEQFF.

As regards this clonotype: No conserved phenylalanine or tryptophan ends this CDR3, so it is likely a read error. This rearrangement joins TRBV20-1 to TRBJ2-3; D uncertain. V was pared by 2 bases and J by 4 bases, with 13 bases between. The length of the CDR3 is 14 residues. Germline CDR1 reads DFQATT; CDR2 reads SNEGSKA (reference sequence). This CDR3 is CSARPIAGADTQYL. The CDR3 DNA follows: TGCAGTGCTAGACCTATAGCTGGGGCAGATACGCAGTATTTA.

This clonotype has a count of ten or more. Compared with germline, one end of the junction differs, possibly owing to a read error. The chain joins TRBV11-2 to TRBJ2-1; D uncertain. Germline V gene data show CDR1 as SGHAT and CDR2 as FQNNGV. The CDR3 loop spans 16 amino acids. The CDR3 DNA is TGTGCCAGCAGCTTAGGATTGAAAGTACGTTACACTGAGCAGTTCTTC. It encodes CASSLGLKVRYTEQFF.

Many counts were recorded for this clonotype. The chain employs TRBV7-2 and TRBJ2-1; 8 bases line up with TRBD1. V lost 4 bases to trimming and J lost 6 bases; unmatched junction nucleotides: 2. This CDR3 has 13 amino acids. Germline lookup yields CDR1 SGHTA and CDR2 FQGNSA. CDR3 protein: CASSSGQVNEQFF. CDR3 DNA: TGTGCCAGCAGCTCGGGACAGGTCAATGAGCAGTTCTTC.